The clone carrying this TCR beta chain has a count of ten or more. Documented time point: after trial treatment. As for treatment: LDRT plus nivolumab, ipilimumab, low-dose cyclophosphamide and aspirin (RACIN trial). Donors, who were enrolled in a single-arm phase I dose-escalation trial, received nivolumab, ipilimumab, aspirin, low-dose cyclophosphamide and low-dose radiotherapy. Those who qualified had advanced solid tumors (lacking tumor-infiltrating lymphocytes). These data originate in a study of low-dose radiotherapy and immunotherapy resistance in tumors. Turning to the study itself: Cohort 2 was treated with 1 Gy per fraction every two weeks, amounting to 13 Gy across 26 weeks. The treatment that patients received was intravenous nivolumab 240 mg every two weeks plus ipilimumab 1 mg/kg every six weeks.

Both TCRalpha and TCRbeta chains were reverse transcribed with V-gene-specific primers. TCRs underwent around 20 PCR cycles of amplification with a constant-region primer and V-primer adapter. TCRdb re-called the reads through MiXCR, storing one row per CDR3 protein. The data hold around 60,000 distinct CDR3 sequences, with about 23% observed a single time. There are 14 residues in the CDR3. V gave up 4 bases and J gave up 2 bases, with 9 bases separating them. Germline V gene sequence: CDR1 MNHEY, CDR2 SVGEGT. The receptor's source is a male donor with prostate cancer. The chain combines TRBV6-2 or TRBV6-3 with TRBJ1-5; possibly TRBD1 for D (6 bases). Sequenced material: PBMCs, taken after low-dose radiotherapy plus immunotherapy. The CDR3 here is CASSSPGGNQPQHF. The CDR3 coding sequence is TGTGCCAGCAGTTCACCAGGGGGCAATCAGCCCCAGCATTTT.